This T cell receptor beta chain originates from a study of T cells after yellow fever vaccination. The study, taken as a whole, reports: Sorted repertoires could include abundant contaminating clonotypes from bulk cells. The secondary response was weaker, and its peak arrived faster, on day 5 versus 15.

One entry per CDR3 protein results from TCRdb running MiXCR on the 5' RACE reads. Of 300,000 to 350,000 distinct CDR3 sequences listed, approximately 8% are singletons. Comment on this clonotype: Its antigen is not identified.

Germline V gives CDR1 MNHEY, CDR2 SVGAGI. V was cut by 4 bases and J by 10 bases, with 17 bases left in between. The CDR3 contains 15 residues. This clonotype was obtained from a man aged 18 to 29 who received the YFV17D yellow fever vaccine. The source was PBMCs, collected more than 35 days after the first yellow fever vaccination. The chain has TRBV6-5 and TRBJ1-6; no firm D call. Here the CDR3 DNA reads TGTGCCAGCAGTTTTCGTGGTTCGGGCGAATCACCCCTCCACTTT. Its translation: CASSFRGSGESPLHF.